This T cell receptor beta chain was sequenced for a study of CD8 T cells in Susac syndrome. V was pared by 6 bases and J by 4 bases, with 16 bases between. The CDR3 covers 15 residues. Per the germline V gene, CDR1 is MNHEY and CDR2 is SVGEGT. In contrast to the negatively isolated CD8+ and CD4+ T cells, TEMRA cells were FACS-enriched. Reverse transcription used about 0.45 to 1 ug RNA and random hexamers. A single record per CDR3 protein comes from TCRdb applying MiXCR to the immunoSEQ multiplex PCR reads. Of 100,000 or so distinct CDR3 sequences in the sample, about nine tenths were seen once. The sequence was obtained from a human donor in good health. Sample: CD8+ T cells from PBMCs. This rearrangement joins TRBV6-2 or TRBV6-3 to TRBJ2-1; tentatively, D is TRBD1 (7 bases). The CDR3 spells CASRPSRGVYNEQFF. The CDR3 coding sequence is TGTGCCAGCAGGCCCAGCAGGGGGGTTTACAATGAGCAGTTCTTC.